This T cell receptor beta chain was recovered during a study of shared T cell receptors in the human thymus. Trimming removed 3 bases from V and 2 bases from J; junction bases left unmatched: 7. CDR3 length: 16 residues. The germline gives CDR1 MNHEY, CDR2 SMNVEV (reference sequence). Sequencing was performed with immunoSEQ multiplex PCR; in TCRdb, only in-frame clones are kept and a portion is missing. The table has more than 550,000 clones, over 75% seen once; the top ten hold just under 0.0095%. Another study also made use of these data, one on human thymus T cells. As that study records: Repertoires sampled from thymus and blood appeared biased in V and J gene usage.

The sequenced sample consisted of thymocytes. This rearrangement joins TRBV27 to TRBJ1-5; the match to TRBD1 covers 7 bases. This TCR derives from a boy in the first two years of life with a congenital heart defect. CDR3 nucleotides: TGTGCCAGCAGTTTTCACCAGGGGGATGGCAATCAGCCCCAGCATTTT. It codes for CASSFHQGDGNQPQHF.